A selection of T cell receptor beta chains follows, all from one sample in a study of neurological immune-mediated disorders. TCRdb reanalysed the 5' RACE reads using MiXCR and keeps one entry per CDR3 protein. The table has about 15,000 distinct CDR3 sequences, 3.5% seen once; the top ten hold around 20%. The specimen sequenced was CD8+ T cells from blood. These receptors all come from a woman between 35 and 50 years old in good health. The CDR3 runs from the conserved cysteine through the conserved F or W. D genes are given only for firm matches. The listing skips clone size in some rows; elsewhere it reads once, few, many or a size class.

clone_size	j_call	d_call	v_call	cdr3_aa	cdr3_nt
many	TRBJ2-1	NA	TRBV4-2	CASSLRGPYNEQFF	TGTGCCAGCAGCCTCCGCGGCCCGTACAATGAGCAGTTCTTC
many	TRBJ2-1	TRBD2	TRBV7-2	CASSLVGFGLAVRIDNEQFF	TGTGCCAGCAGCTTAGTAGGATTTGGACTAGCGGTACGCATTGACAATGAGCAGTTCTTC
many	TRBJ2-3	NA	TRBV6-5	CASSPGPLTSTDTQYF	TGTGCCAGCAGTCCCGGGCCTCTGACTAGCACAGATACGCAGTATTTT
medium-sized	TRBJ1-4	NA	TRBV11-2	CASSPGDALPTNEKLFF	TGTGCCAGCAGCCCCGGGGACGCTTTGCCGACTAATGAAAAACTGTTTTTT
many	TRBJ2-7	NA	TRBV20-1	CSARNPGDPYEQYF	TGCAGTGCTAGAAACCCCGGCGACCCCTACGAGCAGTACTTC
NA	TRBJ1-1	NA	TRBV7-9	CASSSLRVQTSTEAFF	TGTGCCAGCAGCTCACTAAGGGTTCAGACCAGCACTGAAGCTTTCTTT
many	TRBJ2-2	NA	TRBV5-5	CASSFSTANTGELFF	TGTGCCAGCAGCTTCTCAACAGCGAACACCGGGGAGCTGTTTTTT
many	TRBJ2-3	TRBD2	TRBV11-2	CASSAGTRIEDTQYF	TGTGCCAGCAGTGCCGGGACTAGAATTGAAGATACGCAGTATTTT
many	TRBJ1-1	NA	TRBV28	CASSSISRNTEAFF	TGTGCCAGCAGCTCGATATCCCGGAACACTGAAGCTTTCTTT
many	TRBJ2-7	NA	TRBV29-1	CSAGQSYEQYF	TGCAGCGCAGGACAGAGCTACGAGCAGTACTTC
many	TRBJ1-2	NA	TRBV29-1	CSVEDLSLRRLGYGYTF	TGCAGCGTTGAAGATCTGAGCCTTCGGCGCCTAGGCTATGGCTACACCTTC
many	TRBJ2-1	NA	TRBV5-1	CASSSYAASSDNEQFF	TGCGCCAGCAGCTCCTACGCGGCTAGTTCTGACAATGAGCAGTTCTTC
many	TRBJ2-1	TRBD2	TRBV6-4	CASSVSSGTDYNEQFF	TGTGCCAGCAGTGTCTCTAGCGGGACGGACTACAATGAGCAGTTCTTC
many	TRBJ2-1	TRBD2	TRBV5-1	CASSSGLGSSYEQFF	TGCGCCAGCAGCTCGGGACTAGGATCATCTTATGAGCAGTTCTTC
many	TRBJ1-2	NA	TRBV7-2	CASSFAGTRENYGYTF	TGTGCCAGCAGCTTCGCGGGGACACGAGAGAACTATGGCTACACCTTC
many	TRBJ2-5	NA	TRBV4-3	CASSSDGNEETQYF	TGCGCCAGCAGCTCCGATGGTAACGAAGAGACCCAGTACTTC
many	TRBJ1-5	NA	TRBV9	CASSVGQGSQPQHF	TGTGCCAGCAGCGTAGGGCAGGGATCTCAGCCCCAGCATTTT
many	TRBJ1-2	TRBD1	TRBV6-5	CASSYTYRDRGHGYTF	TGTGCCAGCAGTTACACATACCGGGACAGGGGTCATGGCTACACCTTC
many	TRBJ2-7	NA	TRBV28	CASSLWSTREEQYF	TGTGCCAGCAGTTTATGGTCTACCAGGGAAGAGCAGTACTTC
many	TRBJ2-2	TRBD2	TRBV28	CASSFPPGGTGELFF	TGTGCCAGCAGTTTCCCCCCGGGGGGTACCGGGGAGCTGTTTTTT
many	TRBJ1-4	NA	TRBV7-9	CASTPSQGTNEKLFF	TGTGCCAGCACCCCTTCACAGGGCACTAATGAAAAACTGTTTTTT
many	TRBJ2-5	NA	TRBV20-1	CSARPTDSSGETQYF	TGCAGTGCTAGGCCCACGGACTCTTCGGGCGAGACCCAGTACTTC
many	TRBJ2-7	NA	TRBV27	CASSPPQPREQYF	TGTGCCAGCAGCCCACCCCAACCGCGCGAGCAGTACTTC
many	TRBJ2-3	TRBD1	TRBV7-8	CATEGTATSTDTQYF	TGTGCCACAGAAGGGACAGCCACTAGCACAGATACGCAGTATTTT
medium-sized	TRBJ2-1	TRBD2	TRBV20-1	CSALRGLAEYNEQFF	TGCAGTGCCCTAAGGGGACTAGCGGAATACAATGAGCAGTTCTTC
many	TRBJ1-1	NA	TRBV9	CASSPGHMNTEAFF	TGTGCCAGCTCTCCGGGACACATGAACACTGAAGCTTTCTTT
many	TRBJ2-7	TRBD1	TRBV7-9	CATETTGTGGYEQYF	TGTGCCACCGAGACTACCGGGACAGGGGGCTACGAGCAGTACTTC
many	TRBJ2-1	NA	TRBV6-5	CASTLSRYANNEQFF	TGTGCCAGCACCCTCTCGCGGTATGCCAACAATGAGCAGTTCTTC
many	TRBJ2-1	TRBD2	TRBV9	CASSERGGGYEQFF	TGTGCCAGCAGCGAGCGGGGAGGTGGGTATGAGCAGTTCTTC